The present TCR beta chain was sequenced within a study of graft-versus-host responses after intestinal transplantation. Regarding the study as a whole: Patients with graft-donor T cell macrochimerism had high graft-versus-host to host-versus-graft clonal ratios in allografts. Peak GvH clone levels in circulation were associated with early post-transplant HvG declines.

This clone was picked up a small number of times. Its antigen is not known. Measured with immunoSEQ multiplex PCR; TCRdb has only the in-frame clones, and not every one. The sample has 93,000 or so clones; over 85% are singletons. Germline CDR1 SGHDT, CDR2 YYEEEE. The CDR3 contains 12 residues. Trimming pared 2 bases from V and 3 bases from J, leaving 5 bases between. V is TRBV5-6 and J is TRBJ1-1; weak D call: TRBD1 (5 bases). This receptor was identified in a human donor who received an intestinal transplant. The sample was unstimulated CD8+ T cells sorted from spleen or lymph node cells, taken before intestinal transplant. The CDR3 is CASSLGDTEAFF. As DNA, the CDR3 is TGTGCCAGCAGCTTAGGGGACACTGAAGCTTTCTTT.